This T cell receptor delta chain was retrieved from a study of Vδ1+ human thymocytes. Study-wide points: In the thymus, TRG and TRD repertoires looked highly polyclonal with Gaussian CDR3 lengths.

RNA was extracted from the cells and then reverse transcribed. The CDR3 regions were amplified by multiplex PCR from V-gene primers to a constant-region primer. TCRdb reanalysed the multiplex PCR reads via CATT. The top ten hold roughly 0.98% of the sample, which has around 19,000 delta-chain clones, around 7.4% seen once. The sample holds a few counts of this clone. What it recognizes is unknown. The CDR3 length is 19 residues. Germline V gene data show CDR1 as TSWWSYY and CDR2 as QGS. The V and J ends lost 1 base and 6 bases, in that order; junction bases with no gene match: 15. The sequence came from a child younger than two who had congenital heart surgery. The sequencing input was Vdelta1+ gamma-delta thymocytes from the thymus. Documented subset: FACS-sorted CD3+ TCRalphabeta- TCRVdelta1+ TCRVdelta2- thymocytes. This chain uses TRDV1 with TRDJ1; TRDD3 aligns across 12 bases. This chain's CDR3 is CALGEHPKPGGYGINKLIF. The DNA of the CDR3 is TGTGCTCTTGGGGAACATCCTAAACCTGGGGGATACGGGATCAATAAACTCATCTTT.